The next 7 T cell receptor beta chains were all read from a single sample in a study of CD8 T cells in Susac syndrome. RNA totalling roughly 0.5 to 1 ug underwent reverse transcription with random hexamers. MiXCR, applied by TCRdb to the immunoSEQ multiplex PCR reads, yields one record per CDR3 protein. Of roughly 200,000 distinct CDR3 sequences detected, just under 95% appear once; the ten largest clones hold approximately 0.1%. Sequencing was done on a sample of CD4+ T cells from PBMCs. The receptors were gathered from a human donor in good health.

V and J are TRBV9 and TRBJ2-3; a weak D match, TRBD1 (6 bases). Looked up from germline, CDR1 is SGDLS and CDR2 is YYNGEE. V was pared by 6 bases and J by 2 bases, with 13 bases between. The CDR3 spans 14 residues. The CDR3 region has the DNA TGTGCCAGCACCAAGGACAGTCTCACAGATACGCAGTATTTT. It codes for CASTKDSLTDTQYF.

CDR3 loop: CASSLSPATTYEQYF. The DNA of the CDR3 is TGTGCCAGCAGCTTGTCCCCAGCGACAACCTACGAGCAGTACTTC. This sequence joins TRBV5-6 and TRBJ2-7; D unclear. V was shortened by 1 base and J by 2 bases, with 13 bases between the two germline ends. The CDR3 totals 15 residues. The germline V gene has CDR1 SGHDT and CDR2 YYEEEE.

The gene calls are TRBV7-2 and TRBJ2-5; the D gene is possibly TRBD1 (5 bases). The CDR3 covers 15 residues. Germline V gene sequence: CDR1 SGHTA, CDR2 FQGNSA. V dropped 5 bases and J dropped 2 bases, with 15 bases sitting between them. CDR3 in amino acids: CASSPMPGPQETQYF. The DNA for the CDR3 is TGTGCCAGCAGCCCAATGCCAGGGCCACAAGAGACCCAGTACTTC. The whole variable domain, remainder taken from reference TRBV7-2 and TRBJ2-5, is GAGVSQSPSNKVTEKGKDVELRCDPISGHTALYWYRQSLGQGLEFLIYFQGNSAPDKSGLPSDRFSAERTGGSVSTLTIQRTQQEDSAVYLCASSPMPGPQETQYFGPGTRLLVL.

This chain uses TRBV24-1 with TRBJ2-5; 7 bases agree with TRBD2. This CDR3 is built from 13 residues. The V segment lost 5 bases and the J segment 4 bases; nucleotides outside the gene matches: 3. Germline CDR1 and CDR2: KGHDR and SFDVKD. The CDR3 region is CATSGGRGETQYF. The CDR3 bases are TGTGCCACCAGTGGCGGGAGAGGAGAGACCCAGTACTTC.

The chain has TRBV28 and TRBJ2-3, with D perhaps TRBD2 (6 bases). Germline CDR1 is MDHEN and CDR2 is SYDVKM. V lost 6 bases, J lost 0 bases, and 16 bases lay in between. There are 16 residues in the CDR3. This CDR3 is CASSPLATASTDTQYF. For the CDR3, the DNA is TGTGCCAGCAGCCCCCTAGCGACCGCCAGCACAGATACGCAGTATTTT.

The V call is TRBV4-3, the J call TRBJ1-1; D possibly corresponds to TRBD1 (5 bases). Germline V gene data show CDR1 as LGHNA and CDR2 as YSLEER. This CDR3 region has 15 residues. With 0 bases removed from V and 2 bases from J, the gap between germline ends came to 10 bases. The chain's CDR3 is CASSQEARGNTEAFF. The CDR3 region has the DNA TGCGCCAGCAGCCAAGAGGCGAGGGGTAACACTGAAGCTTTCTTT.

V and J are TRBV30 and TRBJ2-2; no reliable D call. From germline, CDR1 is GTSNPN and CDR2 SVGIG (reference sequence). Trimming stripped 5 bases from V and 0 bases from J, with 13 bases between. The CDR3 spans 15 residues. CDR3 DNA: TGTGCCTGGGACTCGGGTCTCGCGAACACCGGGGAGCTGTTTTTT. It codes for CAWDSGLANTGELFF.